The entry below describes one T cell receptor beta chain. Antigen unknown. The data stem from a study of T-cell memory formation after mild COVID-19. This CDR3 is built from 17 residues. The J segment lost 6 bases and the V segment lost 1 base, leaving 9 bases of the junction unmatched. Germline V CDR1 and CDR2: LNHNV, YYDKDF (reference sequence). TCRdb passed the 5' RACE reads through MiXCR, listing each CDR3 protein once. In the table there are over 500,000 distinct CDR3 sequences, 17% of which are singletons. Study-level results: Detection of some responders pre-infection suggested pre-existing cross-reactive memory T cells participated. CD4/CD8 balance held among clones contracting day 15 to 85, and later expanders leaned CD4+.

V usage is TRBV15 and J usage is TRBJ1-6, with TRBD1 matching over 7 bases. Sequencing input: PBMCs or a T cell subset sorted from them (not recorded which). This receptor was obtained from an adult woman who had mild COVID-19 (a few samples of this study predate the infection). Cell type and time point are not known. The CDR3 protein is CATSRVNRGAGNSPLHF. DNA for the CDR3: TGTGCCACCAGCAGAGTAAACAGGGGTGCCGGTAATTCACCCCTCCACTTT.